The rows below give T cell receptor beta chains drawn from one sample of a study of T cells after yellow fever vaccination. TCRdb passed the 5' RACE reads through MiXCR, listing each CDR3 protein once. The sample carries under 700,000 distinct CDR3 sequences, about a sixth recorded once. Sequencing was performed on PBMCs, taken about 5 days after the first yellow fever vaccination. These receptors all come from a young man who received the YFV17D yellow fever vaccine. The CDR3 runs from the conserved cysteine through the conserved F or W. The D gene is left open where the match is weak. Clone sizes are given selectively: once, few, many, or a class where the clone is expanded.

d_gene: -
j_gene: TRBJ2-5
v_gene: TRBV3-1
abundance: few
CDR3aa: CASSQSQETQYF
CDR3nt: TGTGCCAGCAGCCAAAGCCAAGAGACCCAGTACTTC

d_gene: TRBD2
j_gene: TRBJ2-5
v_gene: TRBV5-1
abundance: -
CDR3aa: CASRPGLALETQYF
CDR3nt: TGCGCCAGCAGACCAGGACTAGCCCTGGAGACCCAGTACTTC

d_gene: -
j_gene: TRBJ1-2
v_gene: TRBV29-1
abundance: -
CDR3aa: CSVGAGVYGYTF
CDR3nt: TGCAGCGTTGGTGCAGGGGTCTATGGCTACACCTTC

d_gene: -
j_gene: TRBJ2-5
v_gene: TRBV12-3/TRBV12-4
abundance: many
CDR3aa: CASRTSGGETQYF
CDR3nt: TGTGCCAGCCGAACCTCAGGCGGGGAGACCCAGTACTTC

d_gene: -
j_gene: TRBJ1-2
v_gene: TRBV9
abundance: -
CDR3aa: CASSPAARYGYTF
CDR3nt: TGTGCCAGCAGCCCGGCCGCTAGATATGGCTACACCTTC

d_gene: TRBD1
j_gene: TRBJ1-5
v_gene: TRBV20-1
abundance: -
CDR3aa: CSADPGTGAGQPQHF
CDR3nt: TGCAGTGCTGACCCCGGGACAGGGGCCGGTCAGCCCCAGCATTTT

d_gene: TRBD1
j_gene: TRBJ1-1
v_gene: TRBV11-2
abundance: -
CDR3aa: CASTPRTGVDTEAFF
CDR3nt: TGTGCCAGCACCCCCAGGACAGGGGTGGACACTGAAGCTTTCTTT

d_gene: TRBD2
j_gene: TRBJ2-3
v_gene: TRBV6-1
abundance: -
CDR3aa: CASSRGLAGTTDTQYF
CDR3nt: TGTGCCAGCAGTAGAGGACTAGCGGGTACCACAGATACGCAGTATTTT

d_gene: -
j_gene: TRBJ2-7
v_gene: TRBV5-1
abundance: -
CDR3aa: CASSTLTDPATEQYF
CDR3nt: TGCGCCAGCAGCACCTTGACAGACCCAGCTACCGAGCAGTACTTC

d_gene: -
j_gene: TRBJ1-5
v_gene: TRBV7-2
abundance: -
CDR3aa: CASSSRINQPQHF
CDR3nt: TGTGCCAGCAGCTCAAGGATCAATCAGCCCCAGCATTTT